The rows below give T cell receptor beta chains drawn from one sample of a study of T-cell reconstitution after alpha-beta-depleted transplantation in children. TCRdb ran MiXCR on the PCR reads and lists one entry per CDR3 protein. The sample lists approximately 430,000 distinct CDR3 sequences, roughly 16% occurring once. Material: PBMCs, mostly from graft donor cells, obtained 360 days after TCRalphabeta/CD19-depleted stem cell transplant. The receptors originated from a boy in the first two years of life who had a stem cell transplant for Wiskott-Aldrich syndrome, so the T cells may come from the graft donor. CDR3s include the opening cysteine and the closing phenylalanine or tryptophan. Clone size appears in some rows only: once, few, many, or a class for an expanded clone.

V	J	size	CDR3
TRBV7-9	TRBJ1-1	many	CASSFLTNTEAFF
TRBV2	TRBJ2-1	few	CASTGGVGNEQFF
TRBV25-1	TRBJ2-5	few	CASPGRQRDQETQYF
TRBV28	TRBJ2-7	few	CASSFLQGREQYF
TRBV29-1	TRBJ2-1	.	CSVAREVYNEQFF
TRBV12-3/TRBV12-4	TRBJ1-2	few	CASSFHGRAYGYTF
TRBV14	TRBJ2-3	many	CASSQDRTAITDTQYF
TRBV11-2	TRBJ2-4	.	CASSPGQGGKNIQYF
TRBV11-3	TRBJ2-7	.	CASSGQIEQYF
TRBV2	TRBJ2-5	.	CASASVRETQYF
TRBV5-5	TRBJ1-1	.	CASNWRGDTEAFF
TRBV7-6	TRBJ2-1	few	CASSVSSGRPYNEQFF
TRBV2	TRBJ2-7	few	CASSDIRDSSPYEQYF
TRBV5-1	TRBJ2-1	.	CASSLWPGGPDEQFF
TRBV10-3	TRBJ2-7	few	CAISQGQGAYF
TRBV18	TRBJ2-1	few	CASSPKQGLISYNEQFF
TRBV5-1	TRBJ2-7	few	CASSSSSSYEQYF
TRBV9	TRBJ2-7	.	CASSPRTGEHYEQYF
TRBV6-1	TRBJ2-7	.	CASSTTGPGVSYEQYF
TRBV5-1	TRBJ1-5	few	CASSLLGGDQPQHF
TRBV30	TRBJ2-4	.	CAWGGQGAKNIQYF
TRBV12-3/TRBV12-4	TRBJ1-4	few	CASSRLLNEKLFF
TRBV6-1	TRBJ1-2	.	CASNSGRQGSGYTF
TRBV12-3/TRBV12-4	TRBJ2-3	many	CASSFGLSTDTQYF
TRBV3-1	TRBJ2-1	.	CASSQFLAGGRFF
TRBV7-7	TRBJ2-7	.	CASSLGLMDEQYF
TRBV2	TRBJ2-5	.	CANQPQETQYF
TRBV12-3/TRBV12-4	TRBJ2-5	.	CAISLASGALVVQETQYF
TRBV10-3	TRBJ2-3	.	CAIWSSGTDTQYF
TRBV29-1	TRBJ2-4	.	CSAEVAGGYSAKNIQYF
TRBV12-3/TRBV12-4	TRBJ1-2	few	CASTPLRFGGLSGYTF
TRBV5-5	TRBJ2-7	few	CASSLRTSGNYEQYF
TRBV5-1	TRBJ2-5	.	CASSLLNRVQETQYF
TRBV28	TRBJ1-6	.	CASSSPGGTGYSPLHF
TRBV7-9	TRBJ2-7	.	CASSLEGRPYEQYF
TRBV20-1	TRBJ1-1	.	CSARDLWRARRNTEAFF
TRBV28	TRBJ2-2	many	CASTYRWGTGELFF
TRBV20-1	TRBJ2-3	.	CSARALSVRRTDTQYF
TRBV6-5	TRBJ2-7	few	CASSYTGEAYEQYF
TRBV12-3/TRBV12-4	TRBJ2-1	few	CASSSSTPGGYNEQFF
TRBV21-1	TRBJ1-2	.	CASSKDWRRESNYGYTF
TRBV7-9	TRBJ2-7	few	CASTLGQTYEQYF
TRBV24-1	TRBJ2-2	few	CATKGFAGELFF
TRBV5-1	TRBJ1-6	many	CASSQGQENSPLHF
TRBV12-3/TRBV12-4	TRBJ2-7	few	CASSLSAGGRSGQYF
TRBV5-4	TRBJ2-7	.	CASSPAGTEAYEQYF
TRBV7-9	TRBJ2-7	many	CASSFGVAEQYF
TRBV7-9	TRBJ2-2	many	CASSPRLADARGGELFF